Presented here are 27 T cell receptor beta chains from one specimen sequenced in a study of cytomegalovirus exposure and HLA in healthy donors. The PCR used 60 Vbeta and 13 Jbeta primers. The assay was immunoSEQ multiplex PCR, and TCRdb's table has in-frame clones only and misses some. Here the sample spans 90,000 to 100,000 clones, around three fifths being singletons. The sequencing input was PBMCs. These receptors were collected from a boy between 10 and 17 years old in good health and CMV-seropositive.

This clone showed up just a few times. This chain uses TRBV5-4 with TRBJ1-2; 9 bases map to TRBD1. The germline V gene has CDR1 SGHNT and CDR2 YYREEE (reference sequence). The V gene end was trimmed by 4 bases and the J gene end by 8 bases; junction bases not matched to a gene: 6. The CDR3 spans 13 residues. CDR3 residues: CASSLTTGGGYTF. The CDR3 DNA reads TGTGCCAGCAGCCTCACGACAGGGGGAGGCTACACCTTC.

The chain joins TRBV10-2 to TRBJ2-3; TRBD2 agrees at 8 bases. Germline V CDR1 and CDR2: WSHSY, SAAADI. Germline trimming cut 8 bases from V and 3 bases from J; bases unmatched to any gene: 10. The CDR3 has 15 amino acids. This CDR3 is CASSDNGGGTDTQYF. CDR3 nucleotides: TGCGCCAGCTCCGACAATGGCGGGGGGACAGATACGCAGTATTTT.

This sequence joins TRBV5-6 and TRBJ1-1; D unresolved. Germline V lookup: CDR1 SGHDT, CDR2 YYEEEE. V was cut by 0 bases and J by 4 bases, with 13 bases left in between. This CDR3 is built from 15 residues. CDR3 in amino acids: CASSLAASRGTEAFF. The CDR3 DNA reads TGTGCCAGCAGCTTGGCGGCCTCCCGGGGCACTGAAGCTTTCTTT. Using reference TRBV5-6 and TRBJ1-1 for the parts outside the CDR3, the full variable domain is DAGVTQSPTHLIKTRGQQVTLRCSPKSGHDTVSWYQQALGQGPQFIFQYYEEEERQRGNFPDRFSGHQFPNYSSELNVNALLLGDSALYLCASSLAASRGTEAFFGQGTRLTVV.

Worth noting for this clone: The sample contains more than one DNA sequence encoding this CDR3. J is TRBJ2-7 and V is TRBV9; the D gene is possibly TRBD2 (6 bases). With 0 bases removed from V and 0 bases from J, the gap between germline ends came to 13 bases. Germline V gene sequence: CDR1 SGDLS, CDR2 YYNGEE. The CDR3 has 16 amino acids. CDR3 in DNA: TGTGCCAGCAGCGTAGGCGGAGGGTCAAGCTCCTACGAGCAGTACTTC. This codes for CASSVGGGSSSYEQYF. The full variable domain, its missing parts supplied by reference TRBV9 and TRBJ2-7, is DSGVTQTPKHLITATGQRVTLRCSPRSGDLSVYWYQQSLDQGLQFLIQYYNGEERAKGNILERFSAQQFPDLHSELNLSSLELGDSALYFCASSVGGGSSSYEQYFGPGTRLTVT.

This clone was seen more than once but under ten times. The chain uses TRBV27 and TRBJ1-4, with 8 bases lining up with TRBD1. V shed 3 bases, J shed 6 bases, and the junction held 6 bases outside the gene matches. Germline V CDR1 and CDR2: MNHEY, SMNVEV (reference sequence). The CDR3 is 15 residues long. CDR3 nucleotides: TGTGCCAGCAGTTTGACCGGGACAGGCTATGAAAAACTGTTTTTT. Translated, it gives CASSLTGTGYEKLFF.

The chain employs TRBV11-2 and TRBJ2-1; D is perhaps TRBD2 (5 bases). In germline, CDR1 is SGHAT, CDR2 FQNNGV. This CDR3 has 15 amino acids. The germline V and J ends were trimmed by 1 base and 3 bases, with 10 bases remaining between them. In DNA, the CDR3 is TGTGCCAGCAGCTTAGTTCGGGAAATCTACAATGAGCAGTTCTTC. Protein sequence: CASSLVREIYNEQFF.

Here the CDR3 DNA reads TGCGCCAGCAGTTCCTTTGCAGGGATGGCCTACGAGCAGTACTTC. Translation gives CASSSFAGMAYEQYF. This sequence joins TRBV5-1 and TRBJ2-7, with a possible D match to TRBD1 (5 bases). V was trimmed by 5 bases and J by 2 bases, leaving 17 bases between them. The CDR3 loop spans 15 amino acids. Germline V gene lookup returns CDR1 SGHRS and CDR2 YFSETQ.

The CDR3 spells CASSFEAGGQNTGELFF. The CDR3 bases are TGTGCCAGCAGCTTCGAGGCAGGGGGCCAGAACACCGGGGAGCTGTTTTTT. This chain uses TRBV7-7 with TRBJ2-2; TRBD1 matches 8 bases. V was pared by 3 bases and J by 1 base, with 7 bases of the junction left unmatched. The germline gives CDR1 SSHAT, CDR2 FNYEAQ (reference sequence). The CDR3 extends over 17 amino acids.

This clone came up a few times. The chain is built from TRBV7-8 and TRBJ2-7; D is uncertain. CDR1 and CDR2 from the germline V gene are SGHVS and FQNEAQ. With 5 bases removed from V and 1 base from J, the gap between germline ends came to 9 bases. This CDR3 has 13 residues. The CDR3: CASSGPSSYEQYF. DNA of the CDR3: TGTGCCAGCAGCGGGCCCTCTTCCTACGAGCAGTACTTC.

V is TRBV27 and J is TRBJ1-4; no clear D gene. Germline values: CDR1 MNHEY, CDR2 SMNVEV (reference sequence). V was trimmed by 5 bases and J by 3 bases, leaving 25 bases between them. The length of the CDR3 is 19 residues. The CDR3 loop reads CASSHVGSPIGVSNEKLFF. The CDR3 nucleotides are TGTGCCAGCAGTCATGTAGGCAGCCCAATCGGGGTGTCTAATGAAAAACTGTTTTTT.

The V gene is TRBV7-2, the J gene TRBJ1-1; TRBD1 aligns across 12 bases. The ends lost 5 bases at V and 3 bases at J; junction bases unmatched: 16. The CDR3 totals 19 residues. Germline CDR1 reads SGHTA; CDR2 reads FQGNSA. CDR3 in DNA: TGTGCCAGCAGCCTAGTAGGGGGGACAGGGGGCCGAGGTGACACTGAAGCTTTCTTT. Translated: CASSLVGGTGGRGDTEAFF.

The chain employs TRBV25-1 and TRBJ2-1; possible D gene TRBD1, 6 bases. Trimming stripped 3 bases from V and 6 bases from J, with 9 bases between. Per the germline V gene, CDR1 is MGHDK and CDR2 is SYGVNS. The CDR3 length is 13 residues. CDR3 amino acids: CASSDHRVNEQFF. The CDR3 DNA sequence: TGTGCCAGCAGTGACCACAGGGTCAATGAGCAGTTCTTC.

The chain employs TRBV19 and TRBJ2-1, with D maybe TRBD2 (5 bases). The ends were cut back, 5 bases at V and 10 bases at J, with 9 bases in the middle. The CDR3 totals 11 residues. Germline values: CDR1 LNHDA, CDR2 SQIVND (reference sequence). The CDR3 nucleotides read TGTGCCAGTAGTCTTAGCGTCGAGCAGTTCTTC. It yields the protein CASSLSVEQFF.

J is TRBJ1-1 and V is TRBV11-2; 10 bases match TRBD1. CDR1 and CDR2 from the germline V gene are SGHAT and FQNNGV. This CDR3 region has 13 residues. V was clipped by 1 base and J by 11 bases; unmatched bases: 4. CDR3: CASSLGTGGMAFF. The CDR3 bases are TGTGCCAGCAGCTTAGGGACAGGGGGTATGGCTTTCTTT.

The rearrangement uses TRBV29-1 and TRBJ2-2, with 9 bases matching TRBD1. Looked up from germline, CDR1 is SQVTM and CDR2 is ANQGSEA. This CDR3 comprises 13 residues. The J segment lost 3 bases and the V segment lost 7 bases, leaving 3 bases of the junction unmatched. The CDR3 loop is CSGRDRDTGELFF. Here the CDR3 DNA reads TGCAGCGGTCGGGACAGGGACACCGGGGAGCTGTTTTTT.

The gene calls are TRBV6-5 and TRBJ1-2; TRBD1 aligns across 8 bases. V shed 5 bases, J shed 4 bases, and the junction held 6 bases outside the gene matches. This CDR3 has 14 amino acids. The V gene's germline CDR1 is MNHEY and CDR2 SVGAGI. Written as DNA, the CDR3 is TGTGCCAGCAGTCGACAGGGGTTCCTCTATGGCTACACCTTC. Translating gives CASSRQGFLYGYTF.

The J gene is TRBJ1-2, the V gene TRBV6-1; TRBD1 agrees at 8 bases. In germline, CDR1 is MNHNS, CDR2 SASEGT. The CDR3 length is 15 residues. Trimming took 2 bases from V and 4 from J; bases not matched to a gene: 6. DNA of the CDR3: TGTGCCAGCAGTGAAACCGGGACAGGAGCCTATGGCTACACCTTC. As protein: CASSETGTGAYGYTF.

The J gene is TRBJ2-1, the V gene TRBV6-5, with 8 positions matching TRBD1. From germline, CDR1 is MNHEY and CDR2 SVGAGI. J gave up 9 bases and V 0 bases, and 10 bases lay outside the gene matches. The length of the CDR3 is 16 residues. The CDR3 reads CASSYSSRTGWSEQFF. The CDR3 DNA reads as TGTGCCAGCAGTTACTCGAGTAGGACAGGGTGGAGTGAGCAGTTCTTC.

The V call is TRBV29-1, the J call TRBJ2-7, with 11 bases identical to TRBD2. V trimming: 6 bases; J trimming: 0 bases; junction bases outside the gene matches: 4. CDR3 length: 14 residues. Germline V gene lookup returns CDR1 SQVTM and CDR2 ANQGSEA. The DNA for the CDR3 is TGCAGCGTGGCGGGACTAGCGGCCTCCTACGAGCAGTACTTC. It encodes CSVAGLAASYEQYF.

Only a few counts were recorded for this clone. The V and J genes are TRBV19 and TRBJ2-3; unclear D gene. The germline V gene has CDR1 LNHDA and CDR2 SQIVND (reference sequence). The germline V and J ends were trimmed by 6 bases and 1 base, with 17 bases remaining between them. The CDR3 covers 16 residues. CDR3 residues: CASRSQLVGGTDTQYF. For the CDR3, the DNA is TGTGCCAGTAGATCCCAATTAGTTGGAGGCACAGATACGCAGTATTTT.

In its sample, this clone was seen a few times. J is TRBJ2-3 and V is TRBV9; D is unresolved. Germline CDR1 SGDLS, CDR2 YYNGEE. Trimming shortened V by 0 bases and J by 1 base, and 9 bases separated the two germline ends. The CDR3 runs to 15 residues. CDR3 in amino acids: CASSVDSRGTDTQYF. The CDR3 DNA is TGTGCCAGCAGCGTAGATTCCCGGGGCACAGATACGCAGTATTTT. The full variable domain, in which reference TRBV9 and TRBJ2-3 provide the parts outside the CDR3, is DSGVTQTPKHLITATGQRVTLRCSPRSGDLSVYWYQQSLDQGLQFLIQYYNGEERAKGNILERFSAQQFPDLHSELNLSSLELGDSALYFCASSVDSRGTDTQYFGPGTRLTVL.

The rearrangement links TRBV15 to TRBJ2-7; D perhaps matches TRBD1 (5 bases). Trimming removed 1 base from V and 4 bases from J, with 11 bases in between. The CDR3 contains 14 residues. Looked up from germline, CDR1 is LNHNV and CDR2 is YYDKDF (reference sequence). The DNA of the CDR3 is TGTGCCACCAGCAGAGTCGACAGATTATACGAGCAGTACTTC. Translating gives CATSRVDRLYEQYF.

The chain uses TRBV19 and TRBJ2-2, with TRBD2 matching 7 bases. V shed 6 bases and J 5 bases; nucleotides not matched to a gene: 6. CDR3 length: 14 residues. CDR1 and CDR2 (germline): LNHDA, SQIVND (reference sequence). CDR3 nucleotides: TGTGCCAGTAGGGGGAGCGGGGAAACCGGGGAGCTGTTTTTT. It codes for CASRGSGETGELFF.

The chain couples TRBV4-1 to TRBJ1-5, with D perhaps matching TRBD1 (6 bases). The CDR3 runs 16 residues. Germline values: CDR1 MGHRA, CDR2 YSYEKL. Trimming removed 3 bases at V and 4 bases at J, with 16 bases between. The CDR3 bases are TGCGCCAGCAGCCAGGAACCGGGACACCGAAATCAGCCCCAGCATTTT. Amino acids: CASSQEPGHRNQPQHF.

This sequence joins TRBV7-9 and TRBJ2-3; TRBD1 is a possible D gene (6 bases). V lost 5 bases and J 6 bases, leaving 15 bases between the germline ends. This CDR3 comprises 14 residues. CDR1 and CDR2 (germline): SEHNR, FQNEAQ (reference sequence). The DNA for the CDR3 is TGTGCCAGCAGCGGTGACAGGTTAACGGATACGCAGTATTTT. Translated, it gives CASSGDRLTDTQYF. The whole variable domain, remainder taken from reference TRBV7-9 and TRBJ2-3, is DTGVSQNPRHKITKRGQNVTFRCDPISEHNRLYWYRQTLGQGPEFLTYFQNEAQLEKSRLLSDRFSAERPKGSFSTLEIQRTEQGDSAMYLCASSGDRLTDTQYFGPGTRLTVL.

The V and J genes are TRBV12-5 and TRBJ2-6; D uncertain. Germline loops: CDR1 LGHNT, CDR2 FRNRAP. With 6 bases removed from V and 4 bases from J, the gap between germline ends came to 7 bases. This CDR3 comprises 13 residues. This chain's CDR3 is CASGAVGANVLTF. In DNA, the CDR3 is TGTGCTAGTGGGGCAGTGGGGGCCAACGTCCTGACTTTC.

V usage is TRBV9 and J usage is TRBJ2-5; unclear D gene. V was pared by 4 bases and J by 2 bases, with 9 bases between. Germline loops: CDR1 SGDLS, CDR2 YYNGEE. CDR3 size: 13 residues. The CDR3 DNA reads as TGTGCCAGCAGCCCCCGTCTTCAAGAGACCCAGTACTTC. This sequence encodes CASSPRLQETQYF. The full variable domain, in which reference TRBV9 and TRBJ2-5 provide the parts outside the CDR3, is DSGVTQTPKHLITATGQRVTLRCSPRSGDLSVYWYQQSLDQGLQFLIQYYNGEERAKGNILERFSAQQFPDLHSELNLSSLELGDSALYFCASSPRLQETQYFGPGTRLLVL.